The rows below give T cell receptor beta chains drawn from one sample of a study of T cell responses to AZD1222 COVID-19 vaccine. Method: immunoSEQ multiplex PCR; TCRdb's copy keeps in-frame clones and lacks some. The sample lists 65,000 to 100,000 clones; 70% to 90% were seen once. The sample was peripheral blood, taken on day 0 of AZD1222 vaccination. Receptors were obtained from an adult in good health. The CDR3 runs from the conserved cysteine through the conserved F or W. The order of the fields is V gene, J gene, clone size, D gene, CDR3 DNA, CDR3 protein. The D gene is left open where the match is weak. Size is stated for part of the rows, as once, few or many counts, or as a class when the clone is expanded.

V: TRBV27; J: TRBJ1-2; size: -; D: TRBD1; DNA: TGTGCCAGCAGCAAACAGGGGGCGGGAGGCTACACCTTC; CDR3: CASSKQGAGGYTF
V: TRBV5-1; J: TRBJ1-5; size: -; D: -; DNA: TGCGCCAGCAGCTTGGCTAGCGGCAGTAATCAGCCCCAGCATTTT; CDR3: CASSLASGSNQPQHF
V: TRBV10-1; J: TRBJ1-1; size: -; D: -; DNA: TGCGCCAGCAGTGAGGGGACAGAAGCTTTCTTT; CDR3: CASSEGTEAFF
V: TRBV6-1; J: TRBJ2-7; size: -; D: TRBD1; DNA: TGTGCCAGCAGTGAATACGGGACAGGTCCCTACGAGCAGTACTTC; CDR3: CASSEYGTGPYEQYF
V: TRBV7-2; J: TRBJ2-7; size: few; D: TRBD1; DNA: TGTGCCAGCAGCTCCCGGACAGGCCTTTACGAGCAGTACTTC; CDR3: CASSSRTGLYEQYF
V: TRBV25-1; J: TRBJ2-7; size: once; D: TRBD2; DNA: TGTGCCAGCAGCGCGGGACTAGCCCTTACCTCCTACGAGCAGTACTTC; CDR3: CASSAGLALTSYEQYF
V: TRBV19; J: TRBJ1-6; size: -; D: -; DNA: TGTGCCAGTAGTATAGGGGCAGTTTCTAATTCACCCCTCCACTTT; CDR3: CASSIGAVSNSPLHF
V: TRBV6-2/TRBV6-3; J: TRBJ1-2; size: -; D: -; DNA: TGTGCCAGCAGTCAGGTGAATAACTATGGCTACACCTTC; CDR3: CASSQVNNYGYTF
V: TRBV5-6; J: TRBJ2-5; size: -; D: TRBD2; DNA: TGTGCCAGCAGCTTTAGGACTAGCCAAGAGACCCAGTACTTC; CDR3: CASSFRTSQETQYF
V: TRBV18; J: TRBJ1-1; size: -; D: -; DNA: TGTGCCAGCTCACCGTCAGGGGTACAGAACACTGAAGCTTTCTTT; CDR3: CASSPSGVQNTEAFF
V: TRBV15; J: TRBJ2-5; size: few; D: TRBD2; DNA: TGTGCCACCAGCAGTGACAGGACTAGCGGGATGTTAACCTTCATCGAGACCCAGTACTTC; CDR3: CATSSDRTSGMLTFIETQYF
V: TRBV20-1; J: TRBJ2-3; size: once; D: -; DNA: TGCAGTGCTAGTTATGGGGGACACGTTGGGGGAGATACGCAGTATTTT; CDR3: CSASYGGHVGGDTQYF
V: TRBV3-1/TRBV3-2; J: TRBJ1-1; size: -; D: -; DNA: TGTGCCAGCAGCCAAGCTCCGGGAACTGAAGCTTTCTTT; CDR3: CASSQAPGTEAFF
V: TRBV5-1; J: TRBJ2-5; size: -; D: TRBD2; DNA: TGCGCCAGCACATTAGGGTTGGGTCCTAGCGGAGAGACCCAGTACTTC; CDR3: CASTLGLGPSGETQYF
V: TRBV7-9; J: TRBJ2-1; size: -; D: TRBD2; DNA: TGTGCCAGCAGCTTAGCTCGAGCGGGAGGGACAAATGAGCAGTTCTTC; CDR3: CASSLARAGGTNEQFF
V: TRBV3-1/TRBV3-2; J: TRBJ1-2; size: -; D: -; DNA: TGTGCCAGCAGCCAAGAGGGCAACTATGGCTACACCTTC; CDR3: CASSQEGNYGYTF
V: TRBV7-9; J: TRBJ1-4; size: -; D: -; DNA: TGTGCCAGCAGCTTATCAGGGACCAATAATGAAAAACTGTTTTTT; CDR3: CASSLSGTNNEKLFF
V: TRBV11-3; J: TRBJ2-1; size: -; D: -; DNA: TGTGCCAGCAGCGCGCCGGGGAGGAATGAGCAGTTCTTC; CDR3: CASSAPGRNEQFF
V: TRBV23-1; J: TRBJ1-2; size: once; D: -; DNA: TGCGCCAGCAGTCAATCGGGGCCCCAACTCGGTAACTATGGCTACACCTTC; CDR3: CASSQSGPQLGNYGYTF
V: TRBV9; J: TRBJ2-2; size: -; D: -; DNA: TGTGCCAGCAGCGTGGGGGGCAGAATCGAGACCGGGGAGCTGTTTTTT; CDR3: CASSVGGRIETGELFF
V: TRBV12-3/TRBV12-4; J: TRBJ2-5; size: -; D: -; DNA: TGTGCCAGCAGTTGGACGGGACAGACCCAGTACTTC; CDR3: CASSWTGQTQYF
V: TRBV30; J: TRBJ2-5; size: -; D: TRBD2; DNA: TGTGCCTGGAGTGTGGGACTAGCGGGCCTCCAAGAGACCCAGTACTTC; CDR3: CAWSVGLAGLQETQYF
V: TRBV7-9; J: TRBJ2-1; size: -; D: -; DNA: TGTGCCAGCAGCCCGCCGGGCAATGAGCAGTTCTTC; CDR3: CASSPPGNEQFF
V: TRBV19; J: TRBJ2-1; size: -; D: -; DNA: TGTGCCAGTAGTATCGTCGGGGCCGACTACAATGAGCAGTTCTTC; CDR3: CASSIVGADYNEQFF
V: TRBV19; J: TRBJ2-5; size: once; D: TRBD2; DNA: TGTGCCAGTAGTTCTTCCGGGACTACCAAAGAGACCCAGTACTTC; CDR3: CASSSSGTTKETQYF
V: TRBV11-2; J: TRBJ1-3; size: -; D: -; DNA: TGTGCCAGCAGCTTGTGGACAGCTGGAAACACCATATATTTT; CDR3: CASSLWTAGNTIYF
V: TRBV5-1; J: TRBJ1-1; size: many; D: TRBD1; DNA: TGCGCCAGCAGCAAGGGACAGCCCGGAGGCACTGAAGCTTTCTTT; CDR3: CASSKGQPGGTEAFF
V: TRBV9; J: TRBJ2-3; size: -; D: -; DNA: TGTGCCAGCAGCGTATGGGCCTCTAGCGACACAGATACGCAGTATTTT; CDR3: CASSVWASSDTDTQYF
V: TRBV10-2; J: TRBJ1-2; size: -; D: -; DNA: TGCGCCAGCAGTGAGCCTCCCCTCTATGGCTACACCTTC; CDR3: CASSEPPLYGYTF
V: TRBV3-1/TRBV3-2; J: TRBJ2-3; size: -; D: -; DNA: TGTGCCAGCAGCCAAGTCGACTCCCTCACAGATACGCAGTATTTT; CDR3: CASSQVDSLTDTQYF
V: TRBV5-6; J: TRBJ2-7; size: -; D: TRBD2; DNA: TGTGCCAGCAGCTCCAGACTAGCGGAACTCTCCGAGCAGTACTTC; CDR3: CASSSRLAELSEQYF
V: TRBV5-1; J: TRBJ1-1; size: -; D: TRBD1; DNA: TGCGCCACCCGACAGGGGGTAATGAACACTGAAGCTTTCTTT; CDR3: CATRQGVMNTEAFF
V: TRBV13; J: TRBJ1-2; size: few; D: -; DNA: TGTGCCAGCATCCTCGTCCTGTCCGGGGGCTACACCTTC; CDR3: CASILVLSGGYTF
V: TRBV6-5; J: TRBJ1-6; size: once; D: -; DNA: TGTGCCAGCACCGGGACGGATAATTCACCCCTCCACTTT; CDR3: CASTGTDNSPLHF
V: TRBV12-5; J: TRBJ2-7; size: -; D: -; DNA: TGTGCTAGTGGTTGGGGTGACGAGCAGTACTTC; CDR3: CASGWGDEQYF
V: TRBV18; J: TRBJ1-5; size: -; D: -; DNA: TGTGCCAGCTCACCATATGGGGCGGATCAGCCCCAGCATTTT; CDR3: CASSPYGADQPQHF
V: TRBV28; J: TRBJ2-3; size: few; D: -; DNA: TGTGCCAGCAGTTTATCGCCCTTCGGGACGCAGTATTTT; CDR3: CASSLSPFGTQYF
V: TRBV7-9; J: TRBJ2-7; size: once; D: TRBD1; DNA: TGTGCCAGCAGCCCACCGACAGGGGTCGAGCAGTACTTC; CDR3: CASSPPTGVEQYF
V: TRBV3-1/TRBV3-2; J: TRBJ2-3; size: -; D: TRBD2; DNA: TGTGCCAGCAGCCAAGTGCGGGGGGCCGGCACAGATACGCAGTATTTT; CDR3: CASSQVRGAGTDTQYF
V: TRBV25-1; J: TRBJ2-5; size: once; D: -; DNA: TGTGCCAGCAGTGAACCGACAGGTTCTCAAGAGACCCAGTACTTC; CDR3: CASSEPTGSQETQYF
V: TRBV2; J: TRBJ1-2; size: -; D: -; DNA: TGTGCCAGCAGCCCGACGGAGAGCGGCTACACCTTC; CDR3: CASSPTESGYTF
V: TRBV7-8; J: TRBJ1-6; size: once; D: -; DNA: TGTGCCAGCACCCCCGTGACAGGTTCCTATAATTCACCCCTCCACTTT; CDR3: CASTPVTGSYNSPLHF
V: TRBV15; J: TRBJ2-1; size: many; D: TRBD2; DNA: TGTGCCACCAGGGGGACTAGCGGGACCGAGCAGTTCTTC; CDR3: CATRGTSGTEQFF
V: TRBV28; J: TRBJ1-3; size: -; D: -; DNA: TGTGCCAGCAGTCCACTACAGGGCGTGGAAGCTGGAAACACCATATATTTT; CDR3: CASSPLQGVEAGNTIYF
V: TRBV10-3; J: TRBJ1-4; size: -; D: -; DNA: TGTGCCATCAGGGTTGAGGAAAAACTGTTTTTT; CDR3: CAIRVEEKLFF
V: TRBV2; J: TRBJ2-2; size: -; D: TRBD2; DNA: TGTGCCAGCAAGGGTTGGGGACTAGCGGGAGCCGGGGAGCTGTTTTTT; CDR3: CASKGWGLAGAGELFF
V: TRBV24-1; J: TRBJ1-5; size: -; D: -; DNA: TGTGCCACCAGTGCATCAGGGTACCAAGGGCCCCAGCATTTT; CDR3: CATSASGYQGPQHF